This T cell receptor beta chain is from a study of early T cells in non-severe SARS-CoV-2 infection (dated by TCRdb to the early 2020s). Regarding the study in general: Bulk RNA from unsorted whole blood was used for TCR sequencing, so alpha and beta chains could not be paired. Here is what the overall study found, with its caveats: VDJdb matching was skewed toward anti-spike CD8 responses, so virus-specific expansions were likely underestimated and private and CD4 specificities were missed.

The germline V gene provides CDR1 MDHEN and CDR2 SYDVKM. The germline V and J ends show losses of 5 bases and 8 bases respectively, and no gene match explains 8 bases of the junction. Including the terminal cysteine and phenylalanine, the CDR3 comprises 14 residues. Of all the DNA, just the CDR3 is kept, 42 bases in frame from base 1. Library method: 5' RACE. Reads for this sample came from a NextSeq 500. To correct for sequencing error and PCR bias, the TCR library protocol tagged individual cDNA molecules with unique molecular identifiers. Sequencing covered both TCR alpha and beta chains, and within each sample the abundances of alpha and beta sequences were tightly co-correlated. On the study's bioinformatics: Decombinator V4 was used to annotate the V gene, J gene and CDR3 of the TCR sequences. TCRs were defined as expanded if a significant change between any two time points was detected under a Poisson model with p below 0.0001. TCR abundances were normalised to the total number of TCRs sequenced per sample and expressed as counts per million. TRAV1-2 paired with TRAJ12, TRAJ20 or TRAJ33 defined MAIT TCRs, while TRAV10 paired with TRAJ18 defined iNKT TCRs. VDJdb, accessed 1 November 2021, was searched for CMV, EBV and SARS-CoV-2 annotated TCRs, excluding TCRs annotated for multiple antigens. In TCRdb, the public reads were trimmed at Q25 with fastp and aligned with MiXCR, with productive beta chains retained. Rows with one shared CDR3 protein collapse into an entry with the most common genes and DNA. What appears here as the V and J calls and clone size reflects TCRdb's work, not the paper's. The sample table contains about 70,000 distinct CDR3 sequences; only one count was recorded for about 14% of them. The top ten clones comprise roughly 4.2% of the sample.

A case-control design nested within a healthcare worker cohort in London, UK, was used, with weekly nasopharyngeal swab PCR tests and blood sampling performed. Between 23 and 31 March 2020, the week of the UK lockdown, healthcare workers were enrolled and then followed up weekly for as long as 16 weeks. As for this clonotype: Its antigen target is currently unknown. Base quality data are lacking; no much larger clone is found one base away.

The receptor was isolated from an adult who was a healthcare worker with PCR-confirmed SARS-CoV-2 infection or an uninfected control (not recorded which). The sequences come from whole blood, collected at baseline. The chain uses TRBV28 and TRBJ1-2, with 10 junctional bases fitting TRBD1. The CDR3 here reads CASSTTGTGDGYTF. The DNA reads TGTGCCAGCAGTACAACCGGGACAGGGGACGGCTACACCTTC.